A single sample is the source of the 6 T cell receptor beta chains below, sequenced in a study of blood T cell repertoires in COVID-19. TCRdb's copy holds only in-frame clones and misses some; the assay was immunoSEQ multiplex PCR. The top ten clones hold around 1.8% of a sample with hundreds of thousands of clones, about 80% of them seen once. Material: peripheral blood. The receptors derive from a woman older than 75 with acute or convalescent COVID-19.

Written as DNA, the CDR3 is TGCGCCAGCAGCCAAGAGCCGGGACAGGGCTACACCTTC. Translating it yields CASSQEPGQGYTF. V usage is TRBV4-3 and J usage is TRBJ1-2; 7 nucleotides match TRBD1. The CDR3 is 13 residues long. The V and J ends lost 0 bases and 8 bases, in that order; junction bases with no gene match: 3. Germline-derived CDR1 and CDR2 are LGHNA and YSLEER.

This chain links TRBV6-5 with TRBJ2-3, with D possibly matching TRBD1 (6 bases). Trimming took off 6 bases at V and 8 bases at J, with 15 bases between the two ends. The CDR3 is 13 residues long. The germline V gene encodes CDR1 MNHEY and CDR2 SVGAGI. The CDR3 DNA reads TGTGCCAGCAGGGATATACAGGGCGGTACGCAGTATTTT. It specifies CASRDIQGGTQYF.

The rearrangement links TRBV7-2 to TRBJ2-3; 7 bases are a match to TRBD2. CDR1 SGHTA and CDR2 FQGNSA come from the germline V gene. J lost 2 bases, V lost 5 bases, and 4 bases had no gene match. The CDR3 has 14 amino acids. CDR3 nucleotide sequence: TGTGCCAGCAGCAACCGGGACTACACAGATACGCAGTATTTT. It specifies CASSNRDYTDTQYF.

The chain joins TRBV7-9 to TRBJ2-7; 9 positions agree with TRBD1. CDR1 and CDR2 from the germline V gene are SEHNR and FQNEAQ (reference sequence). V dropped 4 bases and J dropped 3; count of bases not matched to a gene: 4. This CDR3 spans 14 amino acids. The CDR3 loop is CASSWGQGVYEQYF. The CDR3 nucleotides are TGTGCCAGCAGCTGGGGACAGGGCGTCTACGAGCAGTACTTC. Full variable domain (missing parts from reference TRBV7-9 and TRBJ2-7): DTGVSQNPRHKITKRGQNVTFRCDPISEHNRLYWYRQTLGQGPEFLTYFQNEAQLEKSRLLSDRFSAERPKGSFSTLEIQRTEQGDSAMYLCASSWGQGVYEQYFGPGTRLTVT.

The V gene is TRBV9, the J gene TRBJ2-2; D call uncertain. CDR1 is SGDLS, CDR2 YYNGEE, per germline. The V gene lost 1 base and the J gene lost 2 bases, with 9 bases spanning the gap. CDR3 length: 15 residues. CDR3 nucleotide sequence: TGTGCCAGCAGCGTACCAGAACCCAACACCGGGGAGCTGTTTTTT. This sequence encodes CASSVPEPNTGELFF. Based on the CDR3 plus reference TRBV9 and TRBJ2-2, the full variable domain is DSGVTQTPKHLITATGQRVTLRCSPRSGDLSVYWYQQSLDQGLQFLIQYYNGEERAKGNILERFSAQQFPDLHSELNLSSLELGDSALYFCASSVPEPNTGELFFGEGSRLTVL.

CDR3 nucleotide sequence: TGTGCCAGCAGCGCCTCGGACAGGCCAGAAGCTTTCTTT. This gives the protein CASSASDRPEAFF. This sequence joins TRBV5-8 and TRBJ1-1; 7 positions agree with TRBD1. This CDR3 spans 13 amino acids. Trimming removed 4 bases from V and 8 bases from J; junction bases left unmatched: 8. Germline values: CDR1 SGHTS, CDR2 YDEGEE.